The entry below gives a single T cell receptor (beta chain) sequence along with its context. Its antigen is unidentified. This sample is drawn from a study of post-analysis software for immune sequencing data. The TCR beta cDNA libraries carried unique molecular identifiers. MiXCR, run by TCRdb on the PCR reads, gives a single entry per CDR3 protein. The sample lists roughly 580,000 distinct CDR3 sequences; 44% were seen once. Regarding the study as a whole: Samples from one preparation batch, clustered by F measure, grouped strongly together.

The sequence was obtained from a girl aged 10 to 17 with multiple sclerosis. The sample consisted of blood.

In nucleotides, the CDR3 is TGTGCCAGCTCACCAGGGGCCGGGGGAAACAATGAGCAGTTCTTC. Its translation is CASSPGAGGNNEQFF. The chain links TRBV18 to TRBJ2-1, with TRBD2 as a possible D gene (6 bases). Trimming removed 2 bases from V and 5 bases from J, with 13 bases in between. CDR3 size: 15 residues. CDR1 is KGHSH and CDR2 is LQKENI in the germline V gene. Full variable domain (missing parts from reference TRBV18 and TRBJ2-1): NAGVMQNPRHLVRRRGQEARLRCSPMKGHSHVYWYRQLPEEGLKFMVYLQKENIIDESGMPKERFSAEFPKEGPSILRIQQVVRGDSAAYFCASSPGAGGNNEQFFGPGTRLTVL.